Listed here are 21 T cell receptor beta chains from one sample, sequenced in a study of shared clonotypes between healthy human individuals (dated by TCRdb to 2020 to 2022). Libraries came from the immunoSEQ multiplex PCR assay. TCRdb took over this immuneACCESS table, retaining in-frame rearrangements with V and J assigned. Such tables are incomplete; in checked studies, under half of the missing clones stem from an unresolved V gene, and the remainder is unexplained. This sample lists about 530,000 clones; roughly 95% were detected once. Jointly, the top ten make up 0.055% to 0.075% of the sample. The sample consisted of naive CD4+ T cells sorted from blood. The meaning of the sample's cell subset or site label: CD45RA+ positively selected. Receptors were obtained from a woman aged 25-40 years in good health.

The chain links TRBV5-1 to TRBJ2-1; TRBD2 aligns across 7 bases. V shed 0 bases, J shed 6 bases, and the junction held 9 bases outside the gene matches. The germline gives CDR1 SGHRS, CDR2 YFSETQ. The CDR3 sequence is 16 residues long. CDR3 protein: CASSLAAGDYGNEQFF. The CDR3 coding sequence is TGCGCCAGCAGCTTGGCCGCGGGAGATTATGGCAATGAGCAGTTCTTC.

The chain combines TRBV2 with TRBJ2-3; D call uncertain. This CDR3 region has 10 residues. V dropped 8 bases and J dropped 8 bases, with 8 bases sitting between them. Germline V gene data show CDR1 as SNHLY and CDR2 as FYNNEI. The DNA for the CDR3 is TGTGCCAGCCGGGTGTTTACGCAGTATTTT. Translation: CASRVFTQYF.

The V call is TRBV5-4, the J call TRBJ2-3, with D tentatively TRBD1 (5 bases). Germline V gene sequence: CDR1 SGHNT, CDR2 YYREEE (reference sequence). V lost 0 bases to trimming and J lost 1 base, with 6 bases between them. The CDR3 spans 14 residues. CDR3: CASSLEGGTDTQYF. Here the CDR3 DNA reads TGTGCCAGCAGCTTGGAAGGGGGCACAGATACGCAGTATTTT.

V usage is TRBV21-1 and J usage is TRBJ2-1; the table's D call TRBD2 went unverified against the DNA. TRBV21-1 is described as a pseudogene. CDR3 length equals 17 residues. CDR3 region: CASKTPLLAGVNNEQFF. In DNA, the CDR3 is TGTGCCAGCAAAACACCCCTACTAGCGGGAGTTAACAATGAGCAGTTCTTC.

CDR3 sequence (DNA): TGTGCCAGCACCTCTAGCGGGAGGCGGTGGCAGTACTTC. It encodes CASTSSGRRWQYF. This chain connects TRBV28 to TRBJ2-7; 11 positions agree with TRBD2. Unmatched junction bases numbered 8, after V lost 7 bases and J lost 9 bases. The CDR3 spans 13 residues. The germline V gene has CDR1 MDHEN and CDR2 SYDVKM.

The chain employs TRBV6-5 and TRBJ2-5; weak D call: TRBD2 (5 bases). The CDR3 length is 13 residues. The V end lost 6 bases, the J end lost 2 bases, and 10 bases lay between the germline ends. Germline assignment: CDR1 MNHEY and CDR2 SVGAGI. The CDR3 nucleotides are TGTGCCAGCAGGCGGACGGGACAAGAGACCCAGTACTTC. Protein: CASRRTGQETQYF.

CDR3 nucleotide sequence: TGTGCCTGGAGTGCTCTAGCGGGAATTCACAATGAGCAGTTCTTC. Residues: CAWSALAGIHNEQFF. This chain connects TRBV30 to TRBJ2-1; TRBD2 agrees at 9 bases. V dropped 1 base and J dropped 5; count of bases not matched to a gene: 6. The CDR3 is made up of 15 amino acids. Per the germline V gene, CDR1 is GTSNPN and CDR2 is SVGIG (reference sequence).

CDR3 in amino acids: CASSRQGNTEAFF. The CDR3 DNA reads TGCGCCAGCAGTCGTCAGGGCAACACTGAAGCTTTCTTT. The genes are TRBV5-1 and TRBJ1-1, with D possibly TRBD1 on 5 matching bases. The germline gives CDR1 SGHRS, CDR2 YFSETQ. The CDR3 consists of 13 residues. V lost 5 bases and J lost 2, with 10 bases in between.

In regard to this clone: This sample includes further DNA sequences coding for the same CDR3. V is TRBV5-4 and J is TRBJ2-7, with 11 bases that match TRBD2. Germline-derived CDR1 and CDR2 are SGHNT and YYREEE (reference sequence). J was trimmed by 6 bases and V by 4 bases; bases with no gene match: 6. This CDR3 has 14 amino acids. Here the CDR3 reads CASSLGLAGGEQYF. The CDR3 region has the DNA TGTGCCAGCAGCCTGGGTCTAGCGGGGGGCGAGCAGTACTTC.

The rearrangement joins TRBV4-2 to TRBJ2-2; D is perhaps TRBD1 or TRBD2 (6 bases each). The CDR3 spans 16 residues. V was shortened by 5 bases and J by 6 bases, with 19 bases between the two germline ends. The germline CDR1 and CDR2 sequences are LGHNA and YNFKEQ. The CDR3, as DNA: TGTGCCAGCAGCGGTCGGACGGGGGCAGACGCCGGGGAGCTGTTTTTT. Its translation is CASSGRTGADAGELFF.

This sequence joins TRBV10-1 and TRBJ1-4; D is ambiguous. Trimming pared 8 bases from V and 5 bases from J, leaving 21 bases between. The CDR3 extends over 16 amino acids. Germline CDR1 reads WNHNN; CDR2 reads SYGVQD (reference sequence). CDR3 DNA sequence: TGCGCCAGCTGTACCGCCCGGGTAGAGGAGAATGAAAAACTGTTTTTT. It codes for CASCTARVEENEKLFF.

This clone was seen just once. The J gene is TRBJ1-2, the V gene TRBV6-4; 11 positions agree with TRBD1. The CDR3 has 16 residues. Trimming took 2 bases from V and 3 from J; bases not matched to a gene: 5. Germline lookup yields CDR1 MRHNA and CDR2 SNTAGT. The CDR3 sequence: CASSDHRTGGDYGYTF. For the CDR3, the DNA is TGTGCCAGCAGTGACCACAGGACAGGGGGCGACTATGGCTACACCTTC.

V and J are TRBV28 and TRBJ2-1; D gene uncertain. The CDR3 spans 12 residues. Per the germline V gene, CDR1 is MDHEN and CDR2 is SYDVKM. V lost 5 bases and J 7 bases, leaving 9 bases between the germline ends. The DNA of the CDR3 is TGTGCCAGCAGTCAAACTGTAAATGAGCAGTTCTTC. Translating it yields CASSQTVNEQFF.

The V call is TRBV5-1, the J call TRBJ2-5, with TRBD2 matching over 9 bases. Germline trimming cut 4 bases from V and 1 base from J; bases unmatched to any gene: 5. Germline V gene lookup returns CDR1 SGHRS and CDR2 YFSETQ. CDR3 length: 15 amino acids. CDR3 protein: CASSNSGRPQETQYF. The CDR3 bases are TGCGCCAGCAGCAATAGCGGGAGACCCCAAGAGACCCAGTACTTC.

This clone occurred a few times. The rearrangement joins TRBV27 to TRBJ1-2; tentative D call: TRBD1 (5 bases). Per germline, CDR1 MNHEY and CDR2 SMNVEV (reference sequence). V dropped 5 bases and J dropped 4 bases, with 11 bases sitting between them. The CDR3 totals 13 residues. The CDR3 reads CASSPRQGYGYTF. CDR3 DNA: TGTGCCAGCAGTCCCCGGCAGGGCTATGGCTACACCTTC.

The V call is TRBV19, the J call TRBJ2-6; no firm D call. The length of the CDR3 is 13 residues. V was cut by 10 bases and J by 0 bases, with 7 bases left in between. Per germline, CDR1 LNHDA and CDR2 SQIVND (reference sequence). The CDR3 nucleotides read TGTGCCACGATGGCCTCTGGGGCCAACGTCCTGACTTTC. Amino acids: CATMASGANVLTF.

The rearrangement joins TRBV5-1 to TRBJ2-7; a possible D gene is TRBD1 (5 bases). The CDR3 has 15 residues. Trimming shortened V by 4 bases and J by 7 bases, and 21 bases separated the two germline ends. Germline lookup yields CDR1 SGHRS and CDR2 YFSETQ. The CDR3: CASSPEPGPPVEQYF. Written as DNA, the CDR3 is TGCGCCAGCAGCCCGGAACCAGGGCCCCCTGTAGAGCAGTACTTC.

The J gene is TRBJ1-2, the V gene TRBV6-5; TRBD1 is a possible D gene (5 bases). The CDR3 length is 14 residues. The V end lost 6 bases, the J end lost 4 bases, and 15 bases lay between the germline ends. Germline CDR1 is MNHEY and CDR2 is SVGAGI. The CDR3 is CASSPTQGRYGYTF. DNA of the CDR3: TGTGCCAGCAGCCCGACGCAGGGCCGCTATGGCTACACCTTC.

The gene calls are TRBV2 and TRBJ1-1; 12 bases line up with TRBD1. V dropped 6 bases and J dropped 1; count of bases not matched to a gene: 6. The CDR3 runs to 16 residues. Germline CDR1 reads SNHLY; CDR2 reads FYNNEI. Here the CDR3 reads CASRRDRGQWNTEAFF. The CDR3 bases are TGTGCCAGCAGGCGGGACAGGGGGCAGTGGAACACTGAAGCTTTCTTT.

The CDR3 DNA is TGTGCCAGCAGGAAACGGTTAGCCTACGAGCAGTACTTC. It specifies CASRKRLAYEQYF. The chain carries TRBV2 and TRBJ2-7, with D uncertain. The CDR3 has 13 residues. The germline V gene encodes CDR1 SNHLY and CDR2 FYNNEI. The V end lost 6 bases, the J end lost 2 bases, and 11 bases lay between the germline ends.

The chain joins TRBV6-6 to TRBJ2-2; D unclear. Germline-derived CDR1 and CDR2 are MNHNY and SVGAGI (reference sequence). This CDR3 spans 14 amino acids. V lost 8 bases to trimming and J lost 2 bases, with 12 bases between them. CDR3 bases: TGTGCCAGCGGCGTCAGAGCTAACACCGGGGAGCTGTTTTTT. It is translated as CASGVRANTGELFF.